This T cell receptor beta chain was profiled in a study of long-term antiretroviral therapy in people with HIV. The overall study: Sampling started about a decade before the 2015 immediate-ART recommendation.

Note on this clone: Its antigen is not known.

CDR1 SNHLY and CDR2 FYNNEI come from the germline V gene. This CDR3 region has 15 residues. Deletions cut 5 bases from V and 2 bases from J, with 15 bases between. The authors ran the immunoSEQ assay, v3.0, at survey level. The data were produced by immunoSEQ multiplex PCR, yet TCRdb's version contains in-frame clones alone and is incomplete. The table records about 20,000 clones, 65% to 85% of them present only once. Each sample contained roughly 0.95-10 million cryopreserved PBMC, thawed before DNA extraction. Whole-study results and caveats: The ART regimens used between 2004 and 2017 may be less effective than current ones. Nothing was known about ART adherence, viral resistance or changes in therapy.

The chain recombines TRBV2 with TRBJ1-2, with D tentatively TRBD1 (6 bases). The sequence derives from a woman in her thirties or forties with HIV. The material was unsorted PBMCs, obtained 1.2 years after starting antiretroviral therapy. The CDR3 sequence is CASSPTVQGNYGYTF. In DNA, the CDR3 is TGTGCCAGCAGTCCCACCGTACAGGGAAACTATGGCTACACCTTC.